This T cell receptor (beta chain) was sequenced in a study of CD4+ T cells in melanoma. Comments on this clone: Its antigen is currently unknown.

Study observations and caveats: A reported correlation linked neoantigen-specific CD4+ T cells to CD8+, macrophage and B cell function. Neoantigen-specific CD4+ T cells in melanoma reportedly had diverse differentiation states.

Data came from immunoSEQ multiplex PCR; TCRdb stores just in-frame clones and leaves some out. The repertoire consists of 10,000 or so clones, with roughly 60% occurring once and the leading ten covering 10% to 15%. Germline V CDR1 and CDR2: SEHNR, FQNEAQ (reference sequence). The germline V and J ends were trimmed by 6 bases and 1 base, with 15 bases remaining between them. This CDR3 is 15 amino acids long. V usage is TRBV7-9 and J usage is TRBJ1-1; D may be TRBD1 (6 bases). Sequences were obtained from cells from a culture (not recorded whether cultured in vitro). The receptor's source is a human donor with melanoma. CDR3 loop: CASRSAGTRNTEAFF. The CDR3 nucleotides read TGTGCCAGCAGGAGCGCCGGGACACGGAACACTGAAGCTTTCTTT.